This TCR beta chain was captured in a study of shared clonotypes between healthy human individuals. The CDR3 covers 15 residues. V lost 4 bases and J 4 bases, leaving 13 bases between the germline ends. Germline V lookup: CDR1 ENHRY, CDR2 SYGVKD. Clones were sequenced by immunoSEQ multiplex PCR, and TCRdb holds only the in-frame ones, with some missing. This sample has over 2 million clones, with roughly 96% found just once. This TCR was recovered from a man between 18 and 35 years old in good health. Sequenced material: naive CD4+ T cells sorted from blood. Subset indicated: CD45RA+ positively selected. The chain carries TRBV10-3 and TRBJ2-2; tentative D call: TRBD2 (7 bases). CDR3 in amino acids: CAISGDGGPTGELFF. In DNA form, the CDR3 reads TGTGCCATCAGTGGCGACGGGGGGCCCACCGGGGAGCTGTTTTTT.